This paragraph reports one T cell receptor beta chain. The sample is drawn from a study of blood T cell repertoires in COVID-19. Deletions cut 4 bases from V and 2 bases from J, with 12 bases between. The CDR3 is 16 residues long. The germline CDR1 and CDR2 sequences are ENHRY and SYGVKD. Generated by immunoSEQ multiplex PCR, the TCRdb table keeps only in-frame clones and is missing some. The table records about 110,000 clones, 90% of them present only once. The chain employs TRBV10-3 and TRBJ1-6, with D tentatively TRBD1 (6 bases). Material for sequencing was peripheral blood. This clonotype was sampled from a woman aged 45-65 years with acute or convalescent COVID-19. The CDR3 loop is CAISGSGAAYNSPLHF. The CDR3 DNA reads TGTGCCATCAGTGGTTCAGGGGCGGCCTATAATTCACCCCTCCACTTT.